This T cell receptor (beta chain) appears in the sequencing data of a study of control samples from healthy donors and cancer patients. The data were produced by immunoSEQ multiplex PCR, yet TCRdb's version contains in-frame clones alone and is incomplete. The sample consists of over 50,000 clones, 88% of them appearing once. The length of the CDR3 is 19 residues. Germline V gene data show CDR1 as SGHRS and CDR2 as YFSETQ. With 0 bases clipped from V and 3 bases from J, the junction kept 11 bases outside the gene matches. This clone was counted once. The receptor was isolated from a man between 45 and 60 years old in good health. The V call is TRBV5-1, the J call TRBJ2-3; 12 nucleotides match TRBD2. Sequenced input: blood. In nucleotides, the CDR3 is TGCGCCAGCAGCTTGGTTGGCCTAGCGGGAGGGGGACGGACAGATACGCAGTATTTT. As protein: CASSLVGLAGGGRTDTQYF.